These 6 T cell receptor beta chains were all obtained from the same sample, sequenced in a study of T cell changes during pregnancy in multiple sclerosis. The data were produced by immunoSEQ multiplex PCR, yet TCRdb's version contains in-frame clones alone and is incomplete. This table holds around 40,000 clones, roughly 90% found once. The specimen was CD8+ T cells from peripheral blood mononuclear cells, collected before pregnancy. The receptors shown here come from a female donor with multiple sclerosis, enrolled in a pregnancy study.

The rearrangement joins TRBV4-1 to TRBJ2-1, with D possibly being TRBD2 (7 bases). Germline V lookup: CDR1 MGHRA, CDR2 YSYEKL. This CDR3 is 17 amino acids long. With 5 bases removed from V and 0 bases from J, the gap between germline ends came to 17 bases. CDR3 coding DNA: TGCGCCAGCAGCGCAACTCGGGGGGCCAGCTCCTACAATGAGCAGTTCTTC. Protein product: CASSATRGASSYNEQFF.

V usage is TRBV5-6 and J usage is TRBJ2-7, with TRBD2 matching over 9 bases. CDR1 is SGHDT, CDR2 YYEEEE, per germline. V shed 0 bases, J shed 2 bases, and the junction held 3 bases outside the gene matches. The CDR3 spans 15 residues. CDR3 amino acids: CASSLGGTSTYEQYF. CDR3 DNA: TGTGCCAGCAGCTTGGGTGGGACTAGCACCTACGAGCAGTACTTC.

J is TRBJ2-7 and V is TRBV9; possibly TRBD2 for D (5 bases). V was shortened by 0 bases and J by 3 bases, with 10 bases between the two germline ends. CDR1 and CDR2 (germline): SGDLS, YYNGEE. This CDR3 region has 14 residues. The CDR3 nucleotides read TGTGCCAGCAGCGTAGCTACGGGGAACTACGAGCAGTACTTC. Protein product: CASSVATGNYEQYF.

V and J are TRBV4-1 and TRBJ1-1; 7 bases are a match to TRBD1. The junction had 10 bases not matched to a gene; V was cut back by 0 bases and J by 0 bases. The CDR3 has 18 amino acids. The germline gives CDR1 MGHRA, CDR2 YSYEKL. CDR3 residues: CASSQDHRDSIMNTEAFF. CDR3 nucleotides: TGCGCCAGCAGCCAAGATCACCGGGACAGTATAATGAACACTGAAGCTTTCTTT.

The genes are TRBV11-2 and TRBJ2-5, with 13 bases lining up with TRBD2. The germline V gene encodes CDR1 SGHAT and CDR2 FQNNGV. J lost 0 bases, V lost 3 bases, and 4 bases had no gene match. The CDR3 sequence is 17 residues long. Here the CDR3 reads CASSFTTSGGYQETQYF. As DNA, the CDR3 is TGTGCCAGCAGCTTTACGACTAGCGGGGGGTACCAAGAGACCCAGTACTTC.

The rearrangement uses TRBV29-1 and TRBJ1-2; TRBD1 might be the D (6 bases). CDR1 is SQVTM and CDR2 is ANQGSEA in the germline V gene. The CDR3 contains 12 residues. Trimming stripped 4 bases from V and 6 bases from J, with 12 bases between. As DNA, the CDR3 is TGCAGCGTTGGCGGGGGCGCGAATGGCTACACCTTC. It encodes CSVGGGANGYTF.